One sample yielded the 10 T cell receptor beta chains listed below, sequenced in a study of beta chain features in type 1 diabetes. Every isolated RNA sample was fully reverse transcribed, so sequencing captured expressed TCRB transcripts. TCRdb keeps only in-frame clones here, not all; method: immunoSEQ multiplex PCR. The data contain 860,000 or so clones, under 20% of them singletons. The sequenced material came from naive CD4+ T cells from blood. Receptors were obtained from a woman between 18 and 30 years old in good health.

The chain combines TRBV7-2 with TRBJ2-5, with D perhaps matching TRBD2 (6 bases). V dropped 5 bases and J dropped 5 bases, with 12 bases sitting between them. Germline CDR1 is SGHTA and CDR2 is FQGNSA. The CDR3 is made up of 13 amino acids. CDR3 sequence: CASSGAGGETQYF. The CDR3 DNA reads as TGTGCCAGCAGCGGAGCCGGGGGTGAGACCCAGTACTTC.

This clone was counted only a few times. The V and J genes are TRBV10-3 and TRBJ2-3; 9 nucleotides line up with TRBD2. Losses at the gene ends were 0 bases for V and 8 bases for J; bases not matched to a gene: 9. The germline gives CDR1 ENHRY, CDR2 SYGVKD. This CDR3 region has 16 residues. The DNA of the CDR3 is TGTGCCATCAGTGAGTCGACGCGGGAGGGCCGGGGTACGCAGTATTTT. Residues: CAISESTREGRGTQYF.

Remarks on this clone: One end of the junction is discordant with germline, which a read error may explain. This chain links TRBV6-5 with TRBJ1-1, with a possible D match to TRBD1 (5 bases). The germline V gene encodes CDR1 MNHEY and CDR2 SVGAGI. CDR3 length equals 13 residues. The CDR3 region is CASSYTGITKAFF. The CDR3 DNA sequence: TGTGCCAGCAGTTACACAGGTATCACTAAAGCTTTCTTT.

The rearrangement joins TRBV6-1 to TRBJ1-4; possible D gene TRBD1, 6 bases. The CDR3 totals 15 residues. The V end was cut by 4 bases, the J end by 5 bases, with 14 bases between. CDR1 and CDR2 from the germline V gene are MNHNS and SASEGT. The CDR3 DNA follows: TGTGCCAGCAGTGCTCGAGGGGGATCCAATGAAAAACTGTTTTTT. This translates into CASSARGGSNEKLFF.

This clone came up a few times. The chain has TRBV15 and TRBJ2-3, with D unclear. Germline V gene sequence: CDR1 LNHNV, CDR2 YYDKDF (reference sequence). CDR3 length equals 17 residues. Between the trimmed V and J ends, which lost 1 base and 0 bases, there was a span of 14 bases. The CDR3 loop reads CATSRGGSWYSTDTQYF. CDR3 DNA: TGTGCCACCAGCAGAGGAGGAAGTTGGTATAGCACAGATACGCAGTATTTT.

This clone is a singleton in its sample. This chain connects TRBV7-9 to TRBJ2-1, with a possible D match to TRBD2 (5 bases). Between the trimmed V and J ends, which lost 3 bases and 4 bases, there was a span of 10 bases. CDR3 length: 14 residues. Germline CDR1 reads SEHNR; CDR2 reads FQNEAQ (reference sequence). CDR3 loop: CASSLERAYNEQFF. DNA for the CDR3: TGTGCCAGCAGCTTGGAGAGGGCTTACAATGAGCAGTTCTTC.

The CDR3: CASSPGTEAFF. In DNA, the CDR3 is TGTGCCAGCAGTCCCGGCACTGAAGCTTTCTTT. The chain is built from TRBV2 and TRBJ1-1, with D hard to call. This CDR3 is 11 amino acids long. In germline, CDR1 is SNHLY, CDR2 FYNNEI. Trimming cost V 5 bases and J 4 bases, with 5 bases left between them.

This clone was observed a few times. The V gene is TRBV7-2, the J gene TRBJ2-7, with TRBD1 matching 7 bases. J was trimmed by 2 bases and V by 0 bases; bases with no gene match: 1. Germline V gene data show CDR1 as SGHTA and CDR2 as FQGNSA. The CDR3 covers 14 residues. CDR3 sequence reads: CASSLATGTYEQYF. The CDR3 DNA reads TGTGCCAGCAGCTTAGCGACAGGGACCTACGAGCAGTACTTC. Variable domain in full (rest from reference TRBV7-2 and TRBJ2-7): GAGVSQSPSNKVTEKGKDVELRCDPISGHTALYWYRQSLGQGLEFLIYFQGNSAPDKSGLPSDRFSAERTGGSVSTLTIQRTQQEDSAVYLCASSLATGTYEQYFGPGTRLTVT.

The chain joins TRBV7-2 to TRBJ2-7; TRBD1 is a possible D gene (5 bases). CDR1 is SGHTA, CDR2 FQGNSA, per germline. V was pared by 0 bases and J by 3 bases, with 12 bases between. The CDR3 is 15 amino acids. CDR3 nucleotides: TGTGCCAGCAGCTTAGCGGGGCCCGAGTACTACGAGCAGTACTTC. The encoded protein is CASSLAGPEYYEQYF.

The rearrangement joins TRBV6-5 to TRBJ2-2; tentative D call: TRBD1 (5 bases). V lost 0 bases and J 5 bases, leaving 13 bases between the germline ends. This CDR3 contains 16 residues. Germline V gene sequence: CDR1 MNHEY, CDR2 SVGAGI. This chain's CDR3 is CASSYSSFQGTGELFF. The CDR3 DNA follows: TGTGCCAGCAGTTACTCGTCATTTCAGGGAACCGGGGAGCTGTTTTTT.